These 25 T cell receptor beta chains originate from one sample sequenced in a study of T cell repertoires in ileal Crohn's disease. Clones were sequenced by immunoSEQ multiplex PCR, and TCRdb holds only the in-frame ones, with some missing. The table has about 62,000 clones, about 89% seen once. The time point was: neoterminal ileum biopsy at postoperative endoscopy, about 6 months after surgery. The specimen sequenced was ileal tissue. The origin of the receptors is an adult with Crohn's disease.

V is TRBV7-8 and J is TRBJ1-1; TRBD1 matches at 7 bases. The V segment lost 5 bases and the J segment 0 bases; nucleotides outside the gene matches: 6. The length of the CDR3 is 15 residues. CDR1 is SGHVS and CDR2 is FQNEAQ in the germline V gene. The CDR3 coding sequence is TGTGCCAGCAGCGGAAGGGACAGCATGAACACTGAAGCTTTCTTT. This codes for CASSGRDSMNTEAFF. Filled out from reference TRBV7-8 and TRBJ1-1, the complete variable domain reads GAGVSQSPRYKVAKRGQDVALRCDPISGHVSLFWYQQALGQGPEFLTYFQNEAQLDKSGLPSDRFFAERPEGSVSTLKIQRTQQEDSAVYLCASSGRDSMNTEAFFGQGTRLTVV.

The chain joins TRBV5-4 to TRBJ1-6, with a possible D match to TRBD1 (6 bases). Trimming took off 3 bases at V and 7 bases at J, with 17 bases between the two ends. The germline CDR1 and CDR2 sequences are SGHNT and YYREEE (reference sequence). The CDR3 has 16 residues. The CDR3 here is CASSSKTDRINSPLHF. The CDR3 nucleotides read TGTGCCAGCAGCTCTAAAACAGACAGGATAAATTCACCCCTCCACTTT.

The chain links TRBV7-9 to TRBJ1-2; 9 nucleotides agree with TRBD1. The J segment lost 2 bases and the V segment lost 0 bases, leaving 1 base of the junction unmatched. Germline CDR1 reads SEHNR; CDR2 reads FQNEAQ (reference sequence). The CDR3 contains 15 residues. CDR3 coding DNA: TGTGCCAGCAGCTTAGCGGACAGGGGAAACTATGGCTACACCTTC. Its protein product is CASSLADRGNYGYTF.

The chain recombines TRBV11-2 with TRBJ2-1, with no clear D. V lost 4 bases, J lost 9 bases, and 16 bases lay in between. Per the germline V gene, CDR1 is SGHAT and CDR2 is FQNNGV. This CDR3 region has 14 residues. The DNA of the CDR3 is TGTGCCAGCAGCTCAGAACGGCAGAGGCCTGAGCAGTTCTTC. Its protein is CASSSERQRPEQFF.

In DNA, the CDR3 is TGTGCCAGCAGCCCCAGCGTATACAATGAGCAGTTCTTC. This gives the protein CASSPSVYNEQFF. The rearrangement joins TRBV27 to TRBJ2-1; D is undetermined. The CDR3 is 13 residues long. Germline CDR1 is MNHEY and CDR2 is SMNVEV (reference sequence). With 6 bases removed from V and 4 bases from J, the gap between germline ends came to 10 bases.

The chain is built from TRBV19 and TRBJ2-7; 12 nucleotides align to TRBD2. This CDR3 contains 18 residues. V dropped 2 bases and J dropped 0; count of bases not matched to a gene: 8. Germline CDR1 is LNHDA and CDR2 is SQIVND (reference sequence). The CDR3 loop is CASSISALAGGVSYEQYF. The CDR3 DNA sequence: TGTGCCAGTAGTATAAGTGCCCTAGCGGGAGGGGTCTCCTACGAGCAGTACTTC.

This clone has more than one count but fewer than ten. The gene calls are TRBV25-1 and TRBJ1-4; 9 nucleotides align to TRBD1. With V trimmed by 6 bases and J by 6 bases, 5 bases remained unmatched. The CDR3 sequence is 14 residues long. The germline gives CDR1 MGHDK, CDR2 SYGVNS. The CDR3 nucleotides are TGTGCCAGCAGGAGCGGGACAGGGTATGAAAAACTGTTTTTT. It is translated as CASRSGTGYEKLFF. The full variable domain, its missing parts supplied by reference TRBV25-1 and TRBJ1-4, is EADIYQTPRYLVIGTGKKITLECSQTMGHDKMYWYQQDPGMELHLIHYSYGVNSTEKGDLSSESTVSRIRTEHFPLTLESARPSHTSQYLCASRSGTGYEKLFFGSGTQLSVL.

V gene TRBV6-1 combines with J gene TRBJ1-5, with D hard to call. V lost 4 bases and J 3 bases, leaving 7 bases between the germline ends. The CDR3 has 13 residues. Germline-derived CDR1 and CDR2 are MNHNS and SASEGT. The CDR3 spells CASSVRDNQPQHF. In nucleotides, the CDR3 is TGTGCCAGCAGTGTTAGAGACAATCAGCCCCAGCATTTT.

The V gene is TRBV30, the J gene TRBJ2-7, with D tentatively TRBD1 (5 bases). CDR1 is GTSNPN and CDR2 is SVGIG in the germline V gene (reference sequence). The CDR3 has 13 residues. Trimming stripped 4 bases from V and 1 base from J, with 11 bases between. CDR3 residues: CAWNAYRSYEQYF. The DNA of the CDR3 is TGTGCCTGGAACGCATACAGGTCCTACGAGCAGTACTTC. The full variable domain, in which reference TRBV30 and TRBJ2-7 provide the parts outside the CDR3, is SQTIHQWPATLVQPVGSPLSLECTVEGTSNPNLYWYRQAAGRGLQLLFYSVGIGQISSEVPQNLSASRPQDRQFILSSKKLLLSDSGFYLCAWNAYRSYEQYFGPGTRLTVT.

The J gene is TRBJ2-2, the V gene TRBV6-1; maybe TRBD1 (6 bases). Per the germline V gene, CDR1 is MNHNS and CDR2 is SASEGT. Trimming left V 7 bases short and J 6 bases short, with 15 bases between. CDR3 length: 14 amino acids. The CDR3 sequence is CASIRGSSSGELFF. The DNA for the CDR3 is TGTGCCAGCATTAGGGGGAGCTCTTCCGGGGAGCTGTTTTTT.

This clone was found once. The chain recombines TRBV29-1 with TRBJ2-6; TRBD2 might be the D (6 bases). CDR1 and CDR2 (germline): SQVTM, ANQGSEA. This CDR3 has 15 amino acids. Deletions cut 4 bases from V and 1 base from J, with 11 bases between. CDR3 nucleotide sequence: TGCAGCGTTGCGGTCGGGACTTCTGGGGCCAACGTCCTGACTTTC. The encoded protein is CSVAVGTSGANVLTF.

This clone was recorded once. V and J are TRBV2 and TRBJ2-3; 7 nucleotides agree with TRBD1. The CDR3 is made up of 15 amino acids. CDR1 is SNHLY, CDR2 FYNNEI, per germline. Germline trimming cut 7 bases from V and 2 bases from J; bases unmatched to any gene: 9. This CDR3 is CASKGDRVLTDTQYF. Here the CDR3 DNA reads TGTGCCAGCAAGGGTGACAGGGTCCTCACAGATACGCAGTATTTT.

The J gene is TRBJ1-1, the V gene TRBV7-9, with a weak D call TRBD1 (6 bases). CDR3 length: 13 amino acids. The germline gives CDR1 SEHNR, CDR2 FQNEAQ (reference sequence). Trimming shortened V by 8 bases and J by 0 bases, and 10 bases separated the two germline ends. The CDR3 sequence is CASPGVLNTEAFF. The CDR3 DNA is TGTGCCAGCCCAGGGGTACTGAACACTGAAGCTTTCTTT.

There are a few counts of this clone. The rearrangement uses TRBV29-1 and TRBJ1-1; D may be TRBD1 (5 bases). The V end was cut by 6 bases, the J end by 4 bases, with 21 bases between. Germline V gene data show CDR1 as SQVTM and CDR2 as ANQGSEA. This CDR3 has 15 amino acids. DNA of the CDR3: TGCAGCGTCACCCCGGCGGGGGGACGAGGCACTGAAGCTTTCTTT. Translated, it gives CSVTPAGGRGTEAFF.

This sequence joins TRBV7-9 and TRBJ1-1, with no clear D. Germline CDR1 reads SEHNR; CDR2 reads FQNEAQ (reference sequence). CDR3 length equals 14 residues. V lost 1 base and J lost 1, with 7 bases in between. The CDR3 coding sequence is TGTGCCAGCAGCTTAGAACAGCCGAACACTGAAGCTTTCTTT. This sequence encodes CASSLEQPNTEAFF.

V usage is TRBV5-1 and J usage is TRBJ1-2; no firm D call. The CDR3 is made up of 14 amino acids. The germline V gene encodes CDR1 SGHRS and CDR2 YFSETQ. V lost 5 bases and J lost 0, with 11 bases in between. In DNA form, the CDR3 reads TGCGCCAGCAGACCCGGAGGGACTAACTATGGCTACACCTTC. It is translated as CASRPGGTNYGYTF.

This clone showed up just once. V gene TRBV5-4 combines with J gene TRBJ2-7, with D perhaps TRBD1 (6 bases). Germline V gene lookup returns CDR1 SGHNT and CDR2 YYREEE (reference sequence). The CDR3 is 16 residues long. V dropped 0 bases and J dropped 6 bases, with 19 bases sitting between them. DNA for the CDR3: TGTGCCAGCAGCTTGGATAGGTTCCAGGGGTACGCCGAGCAGTACTTC. It specifies CASSLDRFQGYAEQYF.

The chain uses TRBV5-1 and TRBJ2-1, with 11 bases matching TRBD2. Losses at the gene ends were 4 bases for V and 8 bases for J; bases not matched to a gene: 17. The CDR3 extends over 18 amino acids. Germline V gene data show CDR1 as SGHRS and CDR2 as YFSETQ. DNA of the CDR3: TGCGCCAGCAGCCCCCAGCCGGCAACTAGCGGGGGTGGGTATGAGCAGTTCTTC. Its protein product is CASSPQPATSGGGYEQFF. The whole variable domain, filled in from reference TRBV5-1 and TRBJ2-1, reads KAGVTQTPRYLIKTRGQQVTLSCSPISGHRSVSWYQQTPGQGLQFLFEYFSETQRNKGNFPGRFSGRQFSNSRSEMNVSTLELGDSALYLCASSPQPATSGGGYEQFFGPGTRLTVL.

The chain combines TRBV6-1 with TRBJ1-2, with D unclear. Looked up from germline, CDR1 is MNHNS and CDR2 is SASEGT. The CDR3 is 13 amino acids. Deletions cut 0 bases from V and 8 bases from J, with 10 bases between. The CDR3 nucleotides read TGTGCCAGCAGTGAAGCAAGGGAGGGCGGCTACACCTTC. Amino acid sequence: CASSEAREGGYTF.

This chain connects TRBV14 to TRBJ2-7, with D possibly being TRBD1 (6 bases). The germline V and J ends were trimmed by 3 bases and 4 bases, with 19 bases remaining between them. Germline V CDR1 and CDR2: SGHDN, FVKESK. This CDR3 comprises 16 residues. The CDR3 DNA is TGTGCCAGCAGCCAGGGCCTCAGCACAGGGCGGTACGAGCAGTACTTC. The encoded protein is CASSQGLSTGRYEQYF.

This chain links TRBV5-4 with TRBJ1-4, with 11 bases matching TRBD1. The CDR3 sequence is 16 residues long. Germline CDR1 reads SGHNT; CDR2 reads YYREEE (reference sequence). The J segment lost 7 bases and the V segment lost 1 base, leaving 6 bases of the junction unmatched. The CDR3 bases are TGTGCCAGCAGCTTGAGGACCGGGACAGGGGGTGAAAAACTGTTTTTT. Its protein product is CASSLRTGTGGEKLFF.

This sequence joins TRBV28 and TRBJ2-1, with 8 bases fitting TRBD2. Trimming removed 3 bases from V and 7 bases from J; junction bases left unmatched: 8. CDR3 length: 15 residues. From germline, CDR1 is MDHEN and CDR2 SYDVKM. The CDR3 DNA is TGTGCCAGCAGTTTTTTTTTAGCGGGAAGAAATGAGCAGTTCTTC. This encodes CASSFFLAGRNEQFF. Full variable domain (outside the CDR3, taken from reference TRBV28 and TRBJ2-1): DVKVTQSSRYLVKRTGEKVFLECVQDMDHENMFWYRQDPGLGLRLIYFSYDVKMKEKGDIPEGYSVSREKKERFSLILESASTNQTSMYLCASSFFLAGRNEQFFGPGTRLTVL.

The J gene is TRBJ2-5, the V gene TRBV7-2, with 7 bases aligning to TRBD1. CDR3 size: 14 residues. The germline V gene has CDR1 SGHTA and CDR2 FQGNSA. Germline trimming cut 3 bases from V and 4 bases from J; bases unmatched to any gene: 5. The CDR3 DNA sequence: TGTGCCAGCAGCTTTAGACAGGGTCTAGAGACCCAGTACTTC. Translated, it gives CASSFRQGLETQYF.

V gene TRBV19 combines with J gene TRBJ2-7; unclear D gene. The germline V gene encodes CDR1 LNHDA and CDR2 SQIVND (reference sequence). CDR3 length: 13 amino acids. Trimming cost V 10 bases and J 6 bases, with 19 bases left between them. CDR3 DNA: TGTGCCACCAGTGAGGATGATGCTATCGAGCAGTACTTC. Encoded protein: CATSEDDAIEQYF.

The V and J genes are TRBV28 and TRBJ1-4, with unresolved D. The germline V gene has CDR1 MDHEN and CDR2 SYDVKM. This CDR3 has 15 amino acids. The V and J ends lost 4 bases and 0 bases respectively, with 9 bases between them. Here the CDR3 reads CASSWTPSTNEKLFF. The CDR3 DNA is TGTGCCAGCAGTTGGACTCCTTCAACTAATGAAAAACTGTTTTTT.